This is a list of T cell receptor beta chains from one sample in a study of beta chain features in type 1 diabetes. Clones were sequenced by immunoSEQ multiplex PCR, and TCRdb holds only the in-frame ones, with some missing. The repertoire consists of approximately 250,000 clones, with around 24% occurring once and the leading ten covering over 0.01%. Sequencing was carried out using naive CD4+ T cells from blood. Receptors were obtained from a woman aged 25-40 years with type 1 diabetes. Both conserved end residues are part of each CDR3. Each record gives: clone size, D gene, V gene, J gene, CDR3 protein, CDR3 DNA. A D gene is named only where the DNA matches it firmly. Expanded clones get a size class; other rows say once, few or many, or leave the size out.

clone size: .
D gene: .
V gene: TRBV9
J gene: TRBJ2-6
CDR3 protein: CASSVRSGANVLTF
CDR3 DNA: TGTGCCAGCAGCGTCCGTTCTGGGGCCAACGTCCTGACTTTC

clone size: few
D gene: .
V gene: TRBV15
J gene: TRBJ2-3
CDR3 protein: CATSRDQYTDTQYF
CDR3 DNA: TGTGCCACCAGCAGAGATCAGTACACAGATACGCAGTATTTT

clone size: .
D gene: .
V gene: TRBV29-1
J gene: TRBJ1-2
CDR3 protein: CSVEEGLSYGYTF
CDR3 DNA: TGCAGCGTTGAAGAGGGACTGAGCTATGGCTACACCTTC

clone size: few
D gene: .
V gene: TRBV29-1
J gene: TRBJ2-2
CDR3 protein: CSVAANTGELFF
CDR3 DNA: TGCAGCGTTGCAGCGAACACCGGGGAGCTGTTTTTT

clone size: few
D gene: .
V gene: TRBV7-9
J gene: TRBJ1-5
CDR3 protein: CASSIDSPLQPQHF
CDR3 DNA: TGTGCCAGCAGCATCGACAGTCCTCTTCAGCCCCAGCATTTT

clone size: few
D gene: .
V gene: TRBV7-6
J gene: TRBJ2-5
CDR3 protein: CASSRDWETQYF
CDR3 DNA: TGTGCCAGCAGCCGGGACTGGGAGACCCAGTACTTC

clone size: .
D gene: TRBD1
V gene: TRBV29-1
J gene: TRBJ1-4
CDR3 protein: CSVGQGDEKLFF
CDR3 DNA: TGCAGCGTTGGACAGGGTGATGAAAAACTGTTTTTT

clone size: few
D gene: TRBD1
V gene: TRBV29-1
J gene: TRBJ2-5
CDR3 protein: CSVEADRAQETQYF
CDR3 DNA: TGCAGCGTTGAAGCGGACAGGGCCCAAGAGACCCAGTACTTC

clone size: .
D gene: .
V gene: TRBV21-1
J gene: TRBJ2-7
CDR3 protein: CASSKEGTGGYEQYF
CDR3 DNA: TGTGCCAGCAGCAAAGAGGGGACAGGGGGGTACGAGCAGTACTTC

clone size: .
D gene: TRBD1
V gene: TRBV30
J gene: TRBJ2-7
CDR3 protein: CAWTQGQLRYEQYF
CDR3 DNA: TGTGCCTGGACCCAGGGACAGTTACGCTACGAGCAGTACTTC

clone size: .
D gene: TRBD1
V gene: TRBV5-1
J gene: TRBJ1-4
CDR3 protein: CASSPLGTENEKLFF
CDR3 DNA: TGCGCCAGCAGCCCACTCGGGACAGAGAATGAAAAACTGTTTTTT

clone size: few
D gene: TRBD1
V gene: TRBV25-1
J gene: TRBJ2-3
CDR3 protein: CASSAPLDRGWTDTQYF
CDR3 DNA: TGTGCCAGCAGTGCCCCCCTCGACAGGGGGTGGACAGATACGCAGTATTTT

clone size: .
D gene: .
V gene: TRBV5-1
J gene: TRBJ1-3
CDR3 protein: CASSSPGYSGNTIYF
CDR3 DNA: TGCGCCAGCAGCTCGCCAGGGTATTCTGGAAACACCATATATTTT

clone size: .
D gene: .
V gene: TRBV5-1
J gene: TRBJ1-1
CDR3 protein: CASRAVNTEAFF
CDR3 DNA: TGCGCCAGCAGGGCCGTGAACACTGAAGCTTTCTTT

clone size: .
D gene: .
V gene: TRBV29-1
J gene: TRBJ2-7
CDR3 protein: CSVAIRGSSYEQYF
CDR3 DNA: TGCAGCGTTGCTATTAGGGGGTCCTCCTACGAGCAGTACTTC

clone size: .
D gene: .
V gene: TRBV6-6
J gene: TRBJ2-7
CDR3 protein: CASSPVIAPRGYEQYF
CDR3 DNA: TGTGCCAGCAGTCCCGTTATAGCGCCACGGGGCTACGAGCAGTACTTC

clone size: few
D gene: TRBD1
V gene: TRBV5-7
J gene: TRBJ2-2
CDR3 protein: CASSIGQGYTGELFF
CDR3 DNA: TGTGCCAGCAGCATCGGACAGGGATACACCGGGGAGCTGTTTTTT

clone size: .
D gene: TRBD1
V gene: TRBV2
J gene: TRBJ2-2
CDR3 protein: CASSEVRQGTNTGELFF
CDR3 DNA: TGTGCCAGCAGTGAAGTCCGACAGGGGACGAACACCGGGGAGCTGTTTTTT

clone size: .
D gene: .
V gene: TRBV19
J gene: TRBJ2-3
CDR3 protein: CASNGGGTDTQYF
CDR3 DNA: TGTGCCAGTAACGGCGGGGGCACAGATACGCAGTATTTT

clone size: .
D gene: TRBD1
V gene: TRBV19
J gene: TRBJ2-7
CDR3 protein: CASSPGQGFYEQYF
CDR3 DNA: TGTGCCAGCTCACCAGGACAGGGGTTTTACGAGCAGTACTTC

clone size: .
D gene: TRBD1
V gene: TRBV18
J gene: TRBJ1-2
CDR3 protein: CASSRTGGDGYTF
CDR3 DNA: TGTGCCAGCTCACGGACAGGGGGCGACGGCTACACCTTC

clone size: .
D gene: TRBD2
V gene: TRBV5-1
J gene: TRBJ2-2
CDR3 protein: CASSLEVAGVLRELFF
CDR3 DNA: TGCGCCAGCAGCTTGGAAGTAGCGGGAGTTTTAAGGGAGCTGTTTTTT

clone size: .
D gene: .
V gene: TRBV7-9
J gene: TRBJ2-5
CDR3 protein: CASSLAGGETQYF
CDR3 DNA: TGTGCCAGCAGCTTAGCGGGAGGAGAGACCCAGTACTTC

clone size: .
D gene: TRBD2
V gene: TRBV7-3
J gene: TRBJ2-1
CDR3 protein: CASSLAGVNNEQFF
CDR3 DNA: TGTGCCAGCAGCTTAGCGGGAGTGAACAATGAGCAGTTCTTC

clone size: .
D gene: .
V gene: TRBV11-2
J gene: TRBJ1-1
CDR3 protein: CASSFYRNTEAFF
CDR3 DNA: TGTGCCAGCAGCTTCTACAGGAACACTGAAGCTTTCTTT

clone size: few
D gene: TRBD2
V gene: TRBV7-9
J gene: TRBJ2-7
CDR3 protein: CASSLRARGGSYEQYF
CDR3 DNA: TGTGCCAGCAGCTTACGGGCGCGGGGCGGGAGCTACGAGCAGTACTTC

clone size: few
D gene: .
V gene: TRBV29-1
J gene: TRBJ2-5
CDR3 protein: CSVYGVLQETQYF
CDR3 DNA: TGCAGCGTTTACGGGGTCTTACAAGAGACCCAGTACTTC

clone size: once
D gene: .
V gene: TRBV11-2
J gene: TRBJ1-5
CDR3 protein: CASSLNYRENQPQHF
CDR3 DNA: TGTGCCAGCAGCTTAAATTACAGGGAGAATCAGCCCCAGCATTTT

clone size: .
D gene: .
V gene: TRBV9
J gene: TRBJ2-6
CDR3 protein: CASSQTGINVLTF
CDR3 DNA: TGTGCCAGCAGCCAGACAGGAATCAACGTCCTGACTTTC

clone size: few
D gene: .
V gene: TRBV7-9
J gene: TRBJ2-1
CDR3 protein: CASSPTSNEQFF
CDR3 DNA: TGTGCCAGCAGCCCCACTAGTAATGAGCAGTTCTTC

clone size: .
D gene: .
V gene: TRBV28
J gene: TRBJ1-2
CDR3 protein: CASRSQGGGYGYTF
CDR3 DNA: TGTGCCAGCAGATCTCAGGGCGGCGGCTATGGCTACACCTTC